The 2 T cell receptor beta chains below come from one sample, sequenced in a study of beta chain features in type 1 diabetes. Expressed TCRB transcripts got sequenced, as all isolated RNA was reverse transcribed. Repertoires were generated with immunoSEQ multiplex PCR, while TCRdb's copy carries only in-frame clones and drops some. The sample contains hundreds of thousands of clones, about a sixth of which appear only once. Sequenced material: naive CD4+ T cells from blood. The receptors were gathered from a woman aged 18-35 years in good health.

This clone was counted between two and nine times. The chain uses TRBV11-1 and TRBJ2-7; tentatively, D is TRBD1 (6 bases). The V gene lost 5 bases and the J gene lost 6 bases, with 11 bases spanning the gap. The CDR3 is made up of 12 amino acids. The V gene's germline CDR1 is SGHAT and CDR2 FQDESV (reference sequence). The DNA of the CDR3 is TGTGCCAGCAGCCACCAGGGGCCCGAGCAGTACTTC. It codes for CASSHQGPEQYF.

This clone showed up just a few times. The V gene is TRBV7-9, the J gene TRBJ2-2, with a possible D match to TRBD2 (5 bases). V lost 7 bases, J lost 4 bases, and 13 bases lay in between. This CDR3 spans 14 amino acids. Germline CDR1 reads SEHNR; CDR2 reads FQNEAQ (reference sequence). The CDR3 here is CASINSAGTGELFF. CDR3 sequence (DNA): TGTGCCAGCATCAACAGTGCGGGCACCGGGGAGCTGTTTTTT. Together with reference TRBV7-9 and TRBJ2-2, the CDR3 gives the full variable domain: DTGVSQNPRHKITKRGQNVTFRCDPISEHNRLYWYRQTLGQGPEFLTYFQNEAQLEKSRLLSDRFSAERPKGSFSTLEIQRTEQGDSAMYLCASINSAGTGELFFGEGSRLTVL.